By its share, the clone carrying this TCR beta chain is large. Its specificity is not known. This entry is derived from a study of glioma-infiltrating T cells. V lost 4 bases to trimming and J lost 3 bases; unmatched junction nucleotides: 5. Germline assignment: CDR1 DFQATT and CDR2 SNEGSKA (reference sequence). The CDR3 consists of 14 residues. Study findings and constraints: CDR3 overlap between tissue and blood was very small. Non-neoplastic patients had below-expected tissue-blood divergence, while all gliomas exceeded expectation.

Using RNA template, CDR3s of TCR alpha and beta were amplified with iRepertoire arm-PCR. A single record per CDR3 protein comes from TCRdb applying MiXCR to the multiplex PCR reads. In the table there are under 2,000 distinct CDR3 sequences, 80% to 90% of which are singletons. This chain uses TRBV20-1 with TRBJ2-7; 11 bases are shared with TRBD2. The sequencing sample was made of glioma tissue, nonneoplastic brain tissue, or PBMCs (not recorded which). The TCR was taken from a human donor with low-grade glioma or glioblastoma, undergoing nonglioma brain surgery, or in good health (not recorded which). Some clones in this sample may be carry-over from other donors' samples. This CDR3 is CSAKPLAGGYEQYF. CDR3 nucleotides: TGCAGTGCTAAGCCTCTAGCGGGAGGCTACGAGCAGTACTTC.